This T cell receptor beta chain appears in the sequencing data of a study of T-cell reconstitution after alpha-beta-depleted transplantation in children. The study, taken as a whole, reports: The origin of alpha-beta T cells about two months after transplant was reportedly several hundred expanded graft clones. Some patients' high day-60 TCRbeta diversity was attributed to recipient cells surviving conditioning. T cells produced anew were the main source of T-cell counts and diversity one year after transplant.

Unique molecular identifiers were built into the TCRbeta library. Each CDR3 protein is one row after TCRdb ran MiXCR on the PCR reads. The table records hundreds of thousands of distinct CDR3 sequences, 10% to 15% of them present only once. This clonotype was seen at least ten times. The antigen remains undetermined. This clonotype was sampled from a male patient younger than 18 who had a stem cell transplant for acute myeloid leukemia, so the T cells may come from the graft donor. The sample in question was PBMCs, mostly from graft donor cells, obtained 360 days after TCRalphabeta/CD19-depleted stem cell transplant.

The CDR3 loop reads CASSYHPSGRDEQYF. The CDR3 nucleotides are TGTGCCAGCAGTTACCACCCTAGCGGGAGAGACGAGCAGTACTTC. The V call is TRBV6-2 or TRBV6-3, the J call TRBJ2-7, with 10 bases aligning to TRBD2. The germline gives CDR1 MNHEY, CDR2 SVGEGT. J lost 5 bases, V lost 2 bases, and 6 bases had no gene match. CDR3 length equals 15 residues.